This T cell receptor (beta chain) was profiled in a study of CD8+ T cells in alopecia areata. Findings and caveats of the study: Clonality was higher in lesional than normal scalp, especially in alopecia totalis/universalis.

To note about this clone: Antigen specificity is unknown. The germline and genes are mouse ones.

Markers used for sorting pooled cutaneous lymph node cells were CD4, CD8alpha, NKG2D, NKG2ACE and others. RNA was isolated and reverse transcribed to cDNA, the sequencing template. Generated by immunoSEQ multiplex PCR, the TCRdb table keeps only in-frame clones and is missing some. The specimen has under 350,000 clones, none found just once. The sample comprised CD4+ T cells sorted from a lymph node. The sequence derives from a C3H/HeJ mouse with alopecia areata. Strain haplotype (MHC): H2-k.

CDR3 protein: CASSARDWGNTGQLYF. The CDR3 DNA, read in part, is TGTGCCAGCAGTGCCCGAGACTGGGGTAACACCGGG. V is TRBV13-1 and J is TRBJ2-2; 8 bases fit TRBD2. The observed sequence ends 4 residues before the CDR3 terminus, with the missing tail filled in from the germline J gene. This CDR3 spans 16 amino acids. J was trimmed by 2 bases and V by 3 bases; bases with no gene match: 6. From germline, CDR1 is NSHNY and CDR2 SYGAGN.